The 25 T cell receptor beta chains given below trace back to one sample, sequenced in a study of T cells in Graves' hyperthyroidism and ophthalmopathy. The investigators amplified TCR beta CDR3 regions from RNA transcripts. The study used the HTBI primer set for a first-round RT-PCR of the TCR CDR3. TCRdb re-derived calls from the multiplex PCR reads in MiXCR, one entry per CDR3 protein. Counted here are about 350,000 distinct CDR3 sequences, more than 11% occurring once; the ten biggest clones make up 20% to 25%. Material for sequencing was blood. Every receptor here comes from a woman in her twenties or thirties with Graves' hyperthyroidism.

This clonotype was picked up many times. The chain couples TRBV11-2 to TRBJ1-5; D is ambiguous. V was pared by 3 bases and J by 4 bases, with 7 bases between. Germline-derived CDR1 and CDR2 are SGHAT and FQNNGV. This CDR3 has 13 residues. The CDR3 DNA reads TGTGCCAGCAGCTTCAACCCTAATCAGCCCCAGCATTTT. As protein: CASSFNPNQPQHF.

In nucleotides, the CDR3 is TGCAGCGTTCTGTCTGGAAACACCATATATTTT. It yields the protein CSVLSGNTIYF. The chain couples TRBV29-1 to TRBJ1-3; D call uncertain. There are 11 residues in the CDR3. The V gene's germline CDR1 is SQVTM and CDR2 ANQGSEA. V dropped 5 bases and J dropped 1 base, with 3 bases sitting between them.

This rearrangement joins TRBV4-1 to TRBJ2-7; 7 nucleotides align to TRBD1. V lost 8 bases, J lost 2 bases, and 15 bases stayed unmatched. The germline V gene has CDR1 MGHRA and CDR2 YSYEKL. The CDR3 length is 16 residues. The CDR3 DNA follows: TGCGCCAGCTCAGCCTCATCCGGGACAGAGACCTACGAGCAGTACTTC. This gives the protein CASSASSGTETYEQYF.

This clonotype was recorded many times. The chain joins TRBV6-5 to TRBJ1-3; no firm D call. V lost 4 bases to trimming and J lost 0 bases, with 13 bases between them. The CDR3 has 16 residues. CDR1 and CDR2 (germline): MNHEY, SVGAGI. The CDR3 loop reads CASSFSRDSSGNTIYF. Here the CDR3 DNA reads TGTGCCAGCAGTTTCTCAAGGGATAGCTCTGGAAACACCATATATTTT.

The rearrangement links TRBV18 to TRBJ1-2, with D unclear. This CDR3 has 13 residues. Trimming cost V 4 bases and J 10 bases, with 16 bases left between them. CDR1 and CDR2 from the germline V gene are KGHSH and LQKENI. The CDR3 loop reads CASSLVGLEAYTF. In DNA, the CDR3 is TGTGCCAGCTCACTTGTGGGCCTCGAGGCCTACACCTTC.

This clonotype was seen at least ten times. The chain has TRBV30 and TRBJ1-2; D is possibly TRBD1 (5 bases). V lost 3 bases and J lost 3, with 11 bases in between. CDR1 GTSNPN and CDR2 SVGIG come from the germline V gene (reference sequence). The CDR3 loop spans 13 amino acids. This chain's CDR3 is CAWRSDTYYGYTF. As DNA, the CDR3 is TGTGCCTGGAGGTCGGACACGTACTATGGCTACACCTTC.

V and J are TRBV20-1 and TRBJ2-2, with 8 bases matching TRBD2. CDR1 is DFQATT, CDR2 SNEGSKA, per germline (reference sequence). This CDR3 region has 14 residues. V lost 3 bases and J lost 5; bases outside the gene matches: 5. The CDR3 here is CSASLASGTGELFF. The CDR3 DNA reads as TGCAGTGCTAGTTTGGCTAGCGGGACCGGGGAGCTGTTTTTT.

The V and J genes are TRBV19 and TRBJ2-1, with 7 bases fitting TRBD1. The CDR3 loop spans 14 amino acids. Trimming at V came to 3 bases and at J to 7 bases, leaving 6 bases not matched to a gene. Germline V lookup: CDR1 LNHDA, CDR2 SQIVND (reference sequence). CDR3 residues: CASSMTGFLNEQFF. CDR3 sequence (DNA): TGTGCCAGTAGTATGACAGGGTTTTTAAATGAGCAGTTCTTC.

This clonotype has only a few counts. The chain couples TRBV14 to TRBJ2-5; no definite D call. V was pared by 5 bases and J by 1 base, with 8 bases between. The germline V gene has CDR1 SGHDN and CDR2 FVKESK. This CDR3 spans 13 amino acids. This CDR3 reads CASSILSQETQYF. The CDR3 DNA sequence: TGTGCCAGCAGCATATTATCCCAAGAGACCCAGTACTTC.

This clonotype has ten or more counts. Here the CDR3 DNA reads TGTGCCAGCAGCCCTCAGGGGGAGACGGAGCAGTACTTC. This sequence encodes CASSPQGETEQYF. The V call is TRBV7-9, the J call TRBJ2-7; 7 bases align to TRBD1. V shed 5 bases and J 7 bases; nucleotides not matched to a gene: 8. Germline V lookup: CDR1 SEHNR, CDR2 FQNEAQ (reference sequence). There are 13 residues in the CDR3.

In this sample, this clonotype turned up a few times. At one end the junction does not follow the germline gene, possibly because of a read error. J is TRBJ2-7 and V is TRBV7-9, with no clear D. CDR1 is SEHNR, CDR2 FQNEAQ, per germline (reference sequence). The CDR3 totals 15 residues. The CDR3 loop reads CTSSSPAEVSYEQYF. CDR3 sequence (DNA): TGTACCAGCAGCTCCCCGGCAGAAGTATCCTACGAGCAGTACTTC.

This clonotype was found many times. This chain connects TRBV6-1 to TRBJ2-7; TRBD1 matches at 9 bases. V shed 7 bases and J 1 base; nucleotides not matched to a gene: 11. Germline CDR1 MNHNS, CDR2 SASEGT. The CDR3 length is 16 residues. The CDR3 reads CASTPWTGVPSYEQYF. CDR3 sequence (DNA): TGTGCCAGCACCCCCTGGACAGGGGTGCCTTCCTACGAGCAGTACTTC.

This clonotype was found a few times. V is TRBV30 and J is TRBJ1-5, with D possibly matching TRBD1 (5 bases). Germline CDR1 is GTSNPN and CDR2 is SVGIG (reference sequence). Trimming took 1 base from V and 0 from J, leaving 10 bases between them. The CDR3 is made up of 15 amino acids. CDR3 bases: TGTGCCTGGAGTGGGGGGGGGTATAGCAATCAGCCCCAGCATTTT. Encoded protein: CAWSGGGYSNQPQHF.

Only one count was recorded for this clonotype. The V call is TRBV9, the J call TRBJ2-1; D may be TRBD2 (5 bases). The CDR3 sequence is 17 residues long. Trimming shortened V by 0 bases and J by 3 bases, and 16 bases separated the two germline ends. Germline V CDR1 and CDR2: SGDLS, YYNGEE. CDR3 region: CASSVAYRDQDYNEQFF. The CDR3 nucleotides are TGTGCCAGCAGCGTAGCTTACCGGGATCAAGACTACAATGAGCAGTTCTTC.

This clonotype appeared many times. The chain combines TRBV3-1 with TRBJ2-3; 9 nucleotides line up with TRBD1. V lost 5 bases to trimming and J lost 2 bases; unmatched junction nucleotides: 5. From germline, CDR1 is LGHDT and CDR2 YNNKEL (reference sequence). The CDR3 loop spans 15 amino acids. As DNA, the CDR3 is TGTGCCAGCAGCTCCCGGACAGGGGCCACAGATACGCAGTATTTT. It specifies CASSSRTGATDTQYF.

For this clonotype: One junction end disagrees with the germline gene, perhaps due to a read error. The chain carries TRBV5-1 and TRBJ2-2; a weak D match, TRBD2 (5 bases). This CDR3 is 15 amino acids long. Germline V gene sequence: CDR1 SGHRS, CDR2 YFSETQ. In nucleotides, the CDR3 is TGCGCCAGCAGCTTTGCCCCCCCCCCCACCGGGGATCTGTTTTTT. Encoded protein: CASSFAPPPTGDLFF.

Points on this clonotype: A read error is possible here, since a much larger clone lies one base away. The limits of the CDR3 on the DNA are not certain, so only TCRdb's listed CDR3 is given. The chain combines TRBV28 with TRBJ1-3. Looked up from germline, CDR1 is MDHEN and CDR2 is SYDVKM. The CDR3 is 14 residues long, ends included. The CDR3: CASSLWGSGNTIHF.

This clonotype was recorded a few times. The genes are TRBV2 and TRBJ2-1; TRBD2 matches 11 bases. Germline V gene sequence: CDR1 SNHLY, CDR2 FYNNEI. This CDR3 has 16 residues. Germline trimming cut 4 bases from V and 3 bases from J; bases unmatched to any gene: 5. The CDR3 protein is CASSASSGRNYNEQFF. DNA of the CDR3: TGTGCCAGCAGTGCCTCTAGCGGGAGGAACTACAATGAGCAGTTCTTC. The whole variable domain, remainder taken from reference TRBV2 and TRBJ2-1, is EPEVTQTPSHQVTQMGQEVILRCVPISNHLYFYWYRQILGQKVEFLVSFYNNEISEKSEIFDDQFSVERPDGSNFTLKIRSTKLEDSAMYFCASSASSGRNYNEQFFGPGTRLTVL.

This clonotype was seen a handful of times. This sequence joins TRBV11-3 and TRBJ2-1, with D possibly matching TRBD1 (6 bases). Germline-derived CDR1 and CDR2 are SGHNT and YENEEA. The CDR3 consists of 13 residues. V was cut by 3 bases and J by 10 bases, with 13 bases left in between. In DNA form, the CDR3 reads TGTGCCAGCAGCTTGTCTCAGGGGTTGGAGCAGTTCTTC. Amino acid sequence: CASSLSQGLEQFF.

This clonotype was recorded many times. The V call is TRBV28, the J call TRBJ1-1, with unresolved D. CDR1 and CDR2 (germline): MDHEN, SYDVKM. Trimming took off 8 bases at V and 1 base at J, with 17 bases between the two ends. CDR3 size: 15 residues. The CDR3 region has the DNA TGTGCCAGCGGCCCAACGGACGGAAAGAACACTGAAGCTTTCTTT. Its protein is CASGPTDGKNTEAFF. The full variable domain, with the rest looked up from reference TRBV28 and TRBJ1-1, is DVKVTQSSRYLVKRTGEKVFLECVQDMDHENMFWYRQDPGLGLRLIYFSYDVKMKEKGDIPEGYSVSREKKERFSLILESASTNQTSMYLCASGPTDGKNTEAFFGQGTRLTVV.

The rearrangement uses TRBV19 and TRBJ2-2; D uncertain. The germline V and J ends were trimmed by 2 bases and 5 bases, with 3 bases remaining between them. Germline V gives CDR1 LNHDA, CDR2 SQIVND (reference sequence). The CDR3 is 12 residues long. For the CDR3, the DNA is TGTGCCAGTAGTATACCGACCGGGGAGCTGTTTTTT. Translation gives CASSIPTGELFF.

This clonotype was detected many times. Here the CDR3 reads CSAREVGPFTDTQYF. CDR3 nucleotide sequence: TGCAGTGCTAGAGAAGTAGGGCCTTTCACAGATACGCAGTATTTT. This sequence joins TRBV20-1 and TRBJ2-3; D ambiguous. The germline V gene has CDR1 DFQATT and CDR2 SNEGSKA (reference sequence). This CDR3 has 15 residues. Trimming stripped 0 bases from V and 2 bases from J, with 12 bases between.

In its sample, this clonotype was seen many times. The chain joins TRBV12-3 or TRBV12-4 to TRBJ2-2; a possible D gene is TRBD1 (6 bases). The ends were cut back, 6 bases at V and 4 bases at J, with 12 bases in the middle. The CDR3 has 14 residues. The CDR3 nucleotides are TGTGCCAGCAGCCGTTCAGGGGTCACCGGGGAGCTGTTTTTT. Protein product: CASSRSGVTGELFF.

The chain combines TRBV25-1 with TRBJ1-5, with D possibly TRBD1 on 5 matching bases. The CDR3 covers 16 residues. Germline V lookup: CDR1 MGHDK, CDR2 SYGVNS. Trimming removed 3 bases at V and 4 bases at J, with 16 bases between. Written as DNA, the CDR3 is TGTGCCAGCAGTGACCATATCCGGGGGAGAAATCAGCCCCAGCATTTT. As protein: CASSDHIRGRNQPQHF.

This clonotype was observed at least ten times. The chain has TRBV7-2 and TRBJ1-2; D may be TRBD1 (6 bases). V lost 1 base and J lost 10, with 10 bases in between. The CDR3 is 12 amino acids. Germline-derived CDR1 and CDR2 are SGHTA and FQGNSA. CDR3 protein: CASSLDRQVYTF. CDR3 DNA: TGTGCCAGCAGCTTAGACAGACAGGTCTACACCTTC.